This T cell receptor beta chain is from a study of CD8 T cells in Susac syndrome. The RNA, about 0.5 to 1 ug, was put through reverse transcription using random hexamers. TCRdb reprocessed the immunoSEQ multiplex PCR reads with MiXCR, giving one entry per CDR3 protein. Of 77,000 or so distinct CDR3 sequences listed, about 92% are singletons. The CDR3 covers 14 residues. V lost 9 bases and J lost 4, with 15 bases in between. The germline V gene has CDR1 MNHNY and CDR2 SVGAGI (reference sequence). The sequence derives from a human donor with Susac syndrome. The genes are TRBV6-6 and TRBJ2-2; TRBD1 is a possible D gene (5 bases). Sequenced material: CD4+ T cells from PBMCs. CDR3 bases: TGTGCCAGTAAACCGACAGCAAGCACCGGGGAGCTGTTTTTT. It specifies CASKPTASTGELFF.